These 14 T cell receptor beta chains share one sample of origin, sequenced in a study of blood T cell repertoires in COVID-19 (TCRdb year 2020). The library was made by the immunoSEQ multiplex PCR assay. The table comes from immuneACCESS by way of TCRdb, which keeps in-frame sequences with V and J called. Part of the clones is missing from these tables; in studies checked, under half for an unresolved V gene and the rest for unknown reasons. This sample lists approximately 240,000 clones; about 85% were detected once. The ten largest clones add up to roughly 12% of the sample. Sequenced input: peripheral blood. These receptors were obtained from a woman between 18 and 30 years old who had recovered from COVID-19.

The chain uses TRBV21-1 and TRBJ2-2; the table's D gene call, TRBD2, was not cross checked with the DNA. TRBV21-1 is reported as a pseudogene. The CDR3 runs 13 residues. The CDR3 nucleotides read TGTGCCAGCAGCAAAAGAGATACCGGGGAGCTGTTTTTT. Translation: CASSKRDTGELFF.

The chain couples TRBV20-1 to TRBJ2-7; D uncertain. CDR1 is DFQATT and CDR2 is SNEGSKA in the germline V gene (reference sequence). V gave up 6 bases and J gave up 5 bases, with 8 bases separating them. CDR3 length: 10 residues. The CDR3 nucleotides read TGCAGTGCCGGTATGCACGAGCAGTACTTC. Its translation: CSAGMHEQYF.

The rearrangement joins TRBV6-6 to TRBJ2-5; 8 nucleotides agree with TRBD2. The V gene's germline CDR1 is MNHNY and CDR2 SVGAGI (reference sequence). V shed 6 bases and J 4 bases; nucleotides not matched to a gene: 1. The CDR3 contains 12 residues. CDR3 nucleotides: TGTGCCAGCAGCCTAGCGGGAGAGACCCAGTACTTC. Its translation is CASSLAGETQYF.

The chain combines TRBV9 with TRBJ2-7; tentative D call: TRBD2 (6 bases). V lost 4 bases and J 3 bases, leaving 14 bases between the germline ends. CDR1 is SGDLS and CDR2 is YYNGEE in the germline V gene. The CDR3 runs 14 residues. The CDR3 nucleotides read TGTGCCAGCAGCCCACCGGGACTCTACTACGAGCAGTACTTC. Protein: CASSPPGLYYEQYF.

The CDR3 DNA is TGTGCCTGGAACCATGGACTAGCGGGTTACGAGCAGTACTTC. It encodes CAWNHGLAGYEQYF. The rearrangement uses TRBV30 and TRBJ2-7; 11 positions match TRBD2. V dropped 4 bases and J dropped 4; count of bases not matched to a gene: 6. Germline CDR1 GTSNPN, CDR2 SVGIG (reference sequence). The CDR3 totals 14 residues.

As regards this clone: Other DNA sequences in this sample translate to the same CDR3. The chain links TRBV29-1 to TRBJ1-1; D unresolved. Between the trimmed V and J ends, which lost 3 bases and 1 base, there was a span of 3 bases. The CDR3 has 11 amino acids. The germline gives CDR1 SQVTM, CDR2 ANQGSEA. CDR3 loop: CSVDRNTEAFF. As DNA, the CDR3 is TGCAGCGTTGACAGGAACACTGAAGCTTTCTTT.

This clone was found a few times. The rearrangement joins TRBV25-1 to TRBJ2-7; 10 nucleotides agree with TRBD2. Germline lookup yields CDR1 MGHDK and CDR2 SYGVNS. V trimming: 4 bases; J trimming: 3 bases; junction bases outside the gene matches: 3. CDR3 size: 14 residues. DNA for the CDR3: TGTGCCAGCAGTGGGCTAGCGGGAGTCTACGAGCAGTACTTC. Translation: CASSGLAGVYEQYF.

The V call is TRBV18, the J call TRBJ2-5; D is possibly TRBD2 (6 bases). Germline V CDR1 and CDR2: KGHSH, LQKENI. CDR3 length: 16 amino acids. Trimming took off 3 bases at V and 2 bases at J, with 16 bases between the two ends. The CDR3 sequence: CASSPFPAGIQETQYF. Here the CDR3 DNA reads TGTGCCAGCTCACCGTTTCCCGCGGGGATACAAGAGACCCAGTACTTC.

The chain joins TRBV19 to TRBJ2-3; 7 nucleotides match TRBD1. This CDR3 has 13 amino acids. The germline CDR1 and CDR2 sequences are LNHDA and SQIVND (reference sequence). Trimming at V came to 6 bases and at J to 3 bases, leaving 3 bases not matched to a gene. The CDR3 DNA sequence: TGTGCCAGTAGACCGGGACAGACAGATACGCAGTATTTT. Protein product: CASRPGQTDTQYF.

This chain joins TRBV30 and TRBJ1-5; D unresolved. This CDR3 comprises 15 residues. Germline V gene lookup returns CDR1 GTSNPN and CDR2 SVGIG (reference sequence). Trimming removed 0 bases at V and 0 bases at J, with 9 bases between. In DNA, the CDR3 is TGTGCCTGGAGTGTAAGAGATTATAGCAATCAGCCCCAGCATTTT. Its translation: CAWSVRDYSNQPQHF. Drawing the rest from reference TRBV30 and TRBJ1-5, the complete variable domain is SQTIHQWPATLVQPVGSPLSLECTVEGTSNPNLYWYRQAAGRGLQLLFYSVGIGQISSEVPQNLSASRPQDRQFILSSKKLLLSDSGFYLCAWSVRDYSNQPQHFGDGTRLSIL.

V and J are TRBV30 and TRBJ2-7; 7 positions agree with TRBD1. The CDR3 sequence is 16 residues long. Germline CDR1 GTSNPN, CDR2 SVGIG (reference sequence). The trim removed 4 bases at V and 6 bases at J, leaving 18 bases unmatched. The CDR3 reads CAWIPKGARGPSEQYF. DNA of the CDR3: TGTGCCTGGATTCCCAAGGGGGCTAGAGGGCCCAGCGAGCAGTACTTC.

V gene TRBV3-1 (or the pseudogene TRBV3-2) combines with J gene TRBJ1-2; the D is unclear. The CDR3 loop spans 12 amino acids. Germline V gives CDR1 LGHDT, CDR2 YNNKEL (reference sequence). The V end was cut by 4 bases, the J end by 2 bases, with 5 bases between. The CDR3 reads CASSPGNYGYTF. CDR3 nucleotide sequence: TGTGCCAGCAGCCCCGGGAACTATGGCTACACCTTC.

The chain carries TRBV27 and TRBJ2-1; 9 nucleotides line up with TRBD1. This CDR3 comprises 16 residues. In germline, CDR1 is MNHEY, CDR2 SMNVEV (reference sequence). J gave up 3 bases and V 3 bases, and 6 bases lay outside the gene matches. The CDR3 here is CASSFQQGANYNEQFF. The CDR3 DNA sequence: TGTGCCAGCAGTTTCCAACAGGGGGCAAACTACAATGAGCAGTTCTTC.

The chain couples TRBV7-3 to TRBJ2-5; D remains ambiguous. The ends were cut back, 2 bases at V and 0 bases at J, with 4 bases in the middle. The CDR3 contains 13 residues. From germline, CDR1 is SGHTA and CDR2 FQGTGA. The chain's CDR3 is CASSLSNQETQYF. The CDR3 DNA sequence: TGTGCCAGCAGCTTATCCAACCAAGAGACCCAGTACTTC.